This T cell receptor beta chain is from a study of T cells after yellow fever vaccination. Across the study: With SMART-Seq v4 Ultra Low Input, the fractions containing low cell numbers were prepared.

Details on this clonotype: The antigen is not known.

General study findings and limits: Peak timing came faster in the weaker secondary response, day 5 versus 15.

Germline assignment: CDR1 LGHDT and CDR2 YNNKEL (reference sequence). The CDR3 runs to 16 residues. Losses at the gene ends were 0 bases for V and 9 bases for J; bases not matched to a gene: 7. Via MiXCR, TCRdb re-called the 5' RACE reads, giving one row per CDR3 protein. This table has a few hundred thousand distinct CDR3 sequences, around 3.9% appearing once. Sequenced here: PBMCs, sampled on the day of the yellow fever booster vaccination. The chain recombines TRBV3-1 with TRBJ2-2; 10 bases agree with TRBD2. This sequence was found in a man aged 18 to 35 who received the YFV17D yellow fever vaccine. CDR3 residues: CASSQDSSGGYRELFF. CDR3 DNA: TGTGCCAGCAGCCAAGATTCTAGCGGGGGTTATCGGGAGCTGTTTTTT.